This is a list of T cell receptor beta chains from one sample in a study of beta chain features in type 1 diabetes. Some clones are missing from TCRdb's copy, which holds only in-frame ones; the method was immunoSEQ multiplex PCR. The data hold about 700,000 clones, with around 15% observed a single time. The sequencing sample was made of naive CD4+ T cells from blood. These receptors all stem from a man aged 18-30 years with type 1 diabetes. Both conserved end residues are part of each CDR3. Each record gives: clone size, CDR3 length, V gene, J gene, D gene, CDR3 protein, CDR3 DNA. The D gene is left open where the match is weak. Size values are once, few and many counts, or a class for expanded clones, and some rows have none.

>.|15|TRBV11-3|TRBJ1-5|.
CASSLGREEIQPQHF
TGTGCCAGCAGCTTAGGCAGGGAGGAAATTCAGCCCCAGCATTTT
>.|14|TRBV5-6|TRBJ2-3|.
CASSLYGAPDTQYF
TGTGCCAGCAGCTTGTACGGGGCCCCAGATACGCAGTATTTT
>.|13|TRBV30|TRBJ2-2|.
CAWSSVNTGELFF
TGTGCCTGGAGTTCGGTGAACACCGGGGAGCTGTTTTTT
>.|14|TRBV2|TRBJ2-1|TRBD2
CASIARGSYNEQFF
TGTGCCAGCATCGCGCGGGGGTCCTACAATGAGCAGTTCTTC
>.|14|TRBV9|TRBJ2-2|.
CASSVGGDTGELFF
TGTGCCAGCAGCGTAGGGGGCGACACCGGGGAGCTGTTTTTT
>few|17|TRBV5-8|TRBJ1-6|.
CASSLDSGSSYNSPLHF
TGTGCCAGCAGCTTGGATTCGGGTAGCTCCTATAATTCACCCCTCCACTTT
>.|11|TRBV2|TRBJ1-1|.
CASSANTEAFF
TGTGCCAGCAGCGCAAACACTGAAGCTTTCTTT
>few|14|TRBV13|TRBJ1-1|.
CASSLLQYNTEAFF
TGTGCCAGCAGCTTACTACAGTACAACACTGAAGCTTTCTTT
>few|14|TRBV28|TRBJ2-7|.
CASLPGTTDYEQYF
TGTGCCTCCCTCCCCGGGACAACCGATTACGAGCAGTACTTC
>few|16|TRBV7-4|TRBJ1-5|.
CASTLHYRVCNQPQHF
TGTGCCAGCACCTTACATTACCGGGTTTGCAATCAGCCCCAGCATTTT
>few|12|TRBV6-1|TRBJ2-7|.
CASRGTGHEQYF
TGTGCCAGCAGGGGAACAGGGCACGAGCAGTACTTC
>.|14|TRBV18|TRBJ1-1|.
CASSPGQTNTEAFF
TGTGCCAGCTCACCTGGGCAGACCAACACTGAAGCTTTCTTT
>.|12|TRBV7-9|TRBJ1-5|.
CASSFYGQPQHF
TGTGCCAGCAGTTTTTATGGTCAGCCCCAGCATTTT
>few|13|TRBV5-6|TRBJ1-4|.
CASSSAGGEKLFF
TGTGCCAGCAGCTCCGCGGGGGGTGAAAAACTGTTTTTT
>few|13|TRBV6-6|TRBJ1-4|TRBD1
CASSSDRAEKLFF
TGTGCCAGCAGTTCCGACAGGGCGGAAAAACTGTTTTTT
>few|15|TRBV7-9|TRBJ1-2|.
CASSFLDRNFAGYTF
TGTGCCAGCAGCTTTTTGGACCGAAATTTTGCTGGCTACACCTTC
>.|16|TRBV27|TRBJ1-5|.
CASSSSIQRSNQPQHF
TGTGCCAGCAGTTCGTCGATTCAGCGTAGCAATCAGCCCCAGCATTTT
>few|15|TRBV5-1|TRBJ2-1|TRBD2
CASSGTSGGAAEQFF
TGCGCCAGCAGCGGGACTAGCGGGGGGGCTGCTGAGCAGTTCTTC
>few|13|TRBV19|TRBJ2-1|TRBD1
CASRGTGYNEQFF
TGTGCCAGTAGGGGGACAGGGTACAATGAGCAGTTCTTC
>few|15|TRBV2|TRBJ1-6|.
CASSEGRGWGSPLHF
TGTGCCAGCAGTGAAGGGAGGGGTTGGGGTTCACCCCTCCACTTT
>few|13|TRBV15|TRBJ2-3|.
CATSRDGTDTQYF
TGTGCCACCAGCAGAGATGGCACAGATACGCAGTATTTT
>.|14|TRBV28|TRBJ2-7|.
CASSLPGGSGQQYF
TGTGCCAGCAGTTTACCAGGGGGGAGCGGACAGCAGTACTTC
>few|15|TRBV9|TRBJ2-2|.
CASSPTGSATGELFF
TGTGCCAGCAGCCCAACGGGATCGGCCACCGGGGAGCTGTTTTTT
>few|13|TRBV19|TRBJ1-1|TRBD1
CASSMAQGAEAFF
TGTGCCAGTAGTATGGCACAGGGGGCTGAAGCTTTCTTT
>few|11|TRBV6-5|TRBJ1-2|.
CASSPGYGYTF
TGTGCCAGCAGTCCAGGGTATGGCTACACCTTC
>few|16|TRBV14|TRBJ2-7|TRBD1
CASSQEDRAGSNEQYF
TGTGCCAGCAGCCAAGAGGACAGGGCTGGTTCAAACGAGCAGTACTTC
>.|14|TRBV6-6|TRBJ2-7|TRBD2
CASKVAGASYEQYF
TGTGCCAGCAAGGTAGCGGGGGCGAGCTACGAGCAGTACTTC
>few|13|TRBV7-2|TRBJ2-7|.
CASSRDRSYEQYF
TGTGCCAGCAGCCGGGACCGATCCTACGAGCAGTACTTC
>few|13|TRBV5-1|TRBJ1-2|.
CASSLTGLEGYTF
TGCGCCAGCAGCTTGACAGGGCTAGAAGGCTACACCTTC
>few|14|TRBV7-8|TRBJ2-7|.
CASSPNPAPYEQYF
TGTGCCAGCAGCCCAAATCCGGCCCCCTACGAGCAGTACTTC
>.|13|TRBV10-3|TRBJ2-3|.
CATQGTSTDTQYF
TGTGCCACCCAGGGGACTAGCACAGATACGCAGTATTTT
>few|16|TRBV28|TRBJ1-5|.
CASSPSTAGRRQPQHF
TGTGCCAGCAGCCCGTCGACAGCCGGGCGTAGGCAGCCCCAGCATTTT
>few|14|TRBV10-2|TRBJ2-2|.
CASSASANTGELFF
TGCGCCAGCAGTGCCTCCGCGAACACCGGGGAGCTGTTTTTT
>.|13|TRBV2|TRBJ1-2|.
CASSESTFQGYTF
TGTGCCAGCAGTGAATCTACATTTCAGGGCTACACCTTC
>.|14|TRBV2|TRBJ2-3|.
CASSVFGVTDTQYF
TGTGCCAGCAGTGTGTTCGGGGTCACAGATACGCAGTATTTT